These 24 T cell receptor beta chains share one sample of origin, sequenced in a study of T cell responses to AZD1222 COVID-19 vaccine. Repertoires were generated with immunoSEQ multiplex PCR, while TCRdb's copy carries only in-frame clones and drops some. The table shows some 150,000 clones, with about 92% occurring only once. Sequencing used peripheral blood, obtained on day 0 of MenACWY control vaccination. These receptors were obtained from an adult in good health.

The rearrangement uses TRBV18 and TRBJ1-5; D call uncertain. The CDR3 totals 14 residues. Germline values: CDR1 KGHSH, CDR2 LQKENI. V was cut by 3 bases and J by 5 bases, with 11 bases left in between. CDR3 DNA sequence: TGTGCCAGCTCACCCCCGGGGATGGATCAGCCCCAGCATTTT. Protein product: CASSPPGMDQPQHF.

The chain links TRBV5-6 to TRBJ1-3; a possible D gene is TRBD1 (5 bases). The V gene's germline CDR1 is SGHDT and CDR2 YYEEEE. This CDR3 has 14 amino acids. V lost 4 bases and J 4 bases, leaving 12 bases between the germline ends. CDR3 sequence (DNA): TGTGCCAGCAGCCGGGACGGGAGGGGAAACACCATATATTTT. This translates into CASSRDGRGNTIYF.

This clone was seen a handful of times. V and J are TRBV5-4 and TRBJ2-2, with 7 bases lining up with TRBD1. Germline CDR1 SGHNT, CDR2 YYREEE (reference sequence). The V gene end was trimmed by 4 bases and the J gene end by 6 bases; junction bases not matched to a gene: 9. The CDR3 consists of 15 residues. The DNA for the CDR3 is TGTGCCAGCAGCGAACAGGGGTACGGGGCCGGGGAGCTGTTTTTT. Residues: CASSEQGYGAGELFF.

The chain carries TRBV19 and TRBJ2-1, with TRBD2 matching over 9 bases. The CDR3 is 13 residues long. From germline, CDR1 is LNHDA and CDR2 SQIVND (reference sequence). V shed 5 bases and J 7 bases; nucleotides not matched to a gene: 3. The CDR3 sequence is CASSVTSGNEQFF. The CDR3 region has the DNA TGTGCCAGTAGTGTGACTAGCGGTAATGAGCAGTTCTTC.

This sequence joins TRBV2 and TRBJ1-4; the match to TRBD1 covers 10 bases. CDR3 length: 14 residues. Losses at the gene ends were 6 bases for V and 6 bases for J; bases not matched to a gene: 4. Germline CDR1 reads SNHLY; CDR2 reads FYNNEI. CDR3 region: CASSPTGGDEKLFF. The CDR3 DNA reads TGTGCCAGCAGCCCGACAGGGGGCGATGAAAAACTGTTTTTT.

The chain is built from TRBV3-1 (or the pseudogene TRBV3-2) and TRBJ1-1; no clear D gene. Trimming cost V 1 base and J 11 bases, with 17 bases left between them. Germline V lookup: CDR1 LGHDT, CDR2 YNNKEL (reference sequence). The CDR3 length is 14 residues. The CDR3 spells CASSQASVSPQAFF. CDR3 coding DNA: TGTGCCAGCAGCCAAGCATCCGTTTCTCCCCAGGCTTTCTTT.

The V and J genes are TRBV3-1 (or the pseudogene TRBV3-2) and TRBJ1-5; D not resolved. Looked up from germline, CDR1 is LGHDT and CDR2 is YNNKEL (reference sequence). The CDR3 consists of 14 residues. V lost 0 bases, J lost 5 bases, and 8 bases lay in between. This CDR3 reads CASSQDLVDQPQHF. The CDR3 DNA is TGTGCCAGCAGCCAAGATCTTGTAGATCAGCCCCAGCATTTT.

The rearrangement links TRBV11-3 to TRBJ2-1; 7 bases agree with TRBD2. V lost 4 bases, J lost 9 bases, and 6 bases stayed unmatched. CDR1 and CDR2 (germline): SGHNT, YENEEA. This CDR3 region has 13 residues. The CDR3 nucleotides read TGTGCCAGCAGCTCCCCTCTAGCGGTTGAGCAGTTCTTC. Translating gives CASSSPLAVEQFF.

The chain combines TRBV18 with TRBJ2-6; the D is unclear. V lost 5 bases to trimming and J lost 2 bases, with 10 bases between them. CDR3 length equals 15 residues. Germline assignment: CDR1 KGHSH and CDR2 LQKENI. The CDR3 nucleotides are TGTGCCAGCTCATCCAGAGGCGCTGGGGCCAACGTCCTGACTTTC. Translating gives CASSSRGAGANVLTF.

The V gene is TRBV19, the J gene TRBJ1-3, with unresolved D. The length of the CDR3 is 13 residues. Germline CDR1 reads LNHDA; CDR2 reads SQIVND (reference sequence). The V gene lost 0 bases and the J gene lost 5 bases, with 5 bases spanning the gap. The CDR3 nucleotides are TGTGCCAGTAGTATAGACGGGAGAAACACCATATATTTT. It encodes CASSIDGRNTIYF.

The chain recombines TRBV5-6 with TRBJ1-1; tentative D call: TRBD1 (6 bases). Trimming took 1 base from V and 2 from J, leaving 9 bases between them. Germline-derived CDR1 and CDR2 are SGHDT and YYEEEE. The CDR3 is 14 amino acids. CDR3 DNA: TGTGCCAGCAGCTTGACAGGGAGAAACACTGAAGCTTTCTTT. This gives the protein CASSLTGRNTEAFF. The full variable domain, its missing parts supplied by reference TRBV5-6 and TRBJ1-1, is DAGVTQSPTHLIKTRGQQVTLRCSPKSGHDTVSWYQQALGQGPQFIFQYYEEEERQRGNFPDRFSGHQFPNYSSELNVNALLLGDSALYLCASSLTGRNTEAFFGQGTRLTVV.

J is TRBJ1-2 and V is TRBV6-5; 7 positions match TRBD1. Losses at the gene ends were 5 bases for V and 8 bases for J; bases not matched to a gene: 5. There are 12 residues in the CDR3. Germline values: CDR1 MNHEY, CDR2 SVGAGI. DNA for the CDR3: TGTGCCAGCAGTCGACAGGGCGGAGGCTACACCTTC. Protein: CASSRQGGGYTF.

V is TRBV6-6 and J is TRBJ2-3; no firm D call. CDR3 size: 12 residues. The germline gives CDR1 MNHNY, CDR2 SVGAGI (reference sequence). Trimming removed 5 bases at V and 2 bases at J, with 5 bases between. The CDR3 DNA sequence: TGTGCCAGCAGTCGATACACAGATACGCAGTATTTT. Its protein is CASSRYTDTQYF.

The chain uses TRBV5-1 and TRBJ1-4; D might be TRBD1 (6 bases). V lost 4 bases and J lost 5, with 15 bases in between. Germline-derived CDR1 and CDR2 are SGHRS and YFSETQ. The length of the CDR3 is 15 residues. For the CDR3, the DNA is TGCGCCAGCAGCCGCCCGGACAGCTCCAATGAAAAACTGTTTTTT. Its protein is CASSRPDSSNEKLFF.

V and J are TRBV5-1 and TRBJ2-7; D remains ambiguous. The CDR3 has 14 residues. Germline V gene sequence: CDR1 SGHRS, CDR2 YFSETQ. V was cut by 2 bases and J by 5 bases, with 14 bases left in between. The CDR3 sequence: CASSFEGIWDEQYF. As DNA, the CDR3 is TGCGCCAGCAGCTTCGAAGGGATTTGGGACGAGCAGTACTTC.

The chain is built from TRBV15 and TRBJ2-1; D is unresolved. There are 14 residues in the CDR3. Per the germline V gene, CDR1 is LNHNV and CDR2 is YYDKDF (reference sequence). V was cut by 5 bases and J by 5 bases, with 13 bases left in between. Here the CDR3 reads CATSSTASNNEQFF. In DNA, the CDR3 is TGTGCCACCAGCTCGACGGCGTCCAACAATGAGCAGTTCTTC.

The chain recombines TRBV5-1 with TRBJ1-2; D possibly corresponds to TRBD1 (6 bases). The CDR3 extends over 16 amino acids. Trimming took off 0 bases at V and 2 bases at J, with 14 bases between the two ends. Per the germline V gene, CDR1 is SGHRS and CDR2 is YFSETQ. As DNA, the CDR3 is TGCGCCAGCAGCTTGGGCGGACAGCAGATCAACTATGGCTACACCTTC. This encodes CASSLGGQQINYGYTF.

This clone has just one count. The chain links TRBV27 to TRBJ2-1; the D gene could be TRBD1 or TRBD2 (5 bases each). This CDR3 has 13 amino acids. Germline V gene lookup returns CDR1 MNHEY and CDR2 SMNVEV (reference sequence). With 5 bases removed from V and 5 bases from J, the gap between germline ends came to 10 bases. In DNA form, the CDR3 reads TGTGCCAGCAGTCACCGGGACGACAATGAGCAGTTCTTC. Its protein product is CASSHRDDNEQFF.

The chain has TRBV20-1 and TRBJ1-1; 8 positions agree with TRBD1. Losses at the gene ends were 7 bases for V and 8 bases for J; bases not matched to a gene: 6. The CDR3 length is 11 residues. Germline CDR1 DFQATT, CDR2 SNEGSKA (reference sequence). CDR3 loop: CSGTRGREAFF. The CDR3 bases are TGCAGTGGTACCAGGGGGCGGGAAGCTTTCTTT.

V gene TRBV28 combines with J gene TRBJ2-1; D remains ambiguous. The CDR3 sequence is 12 residues long. Looked up from germline, CDR1 is MDHEN and CDR2 is SYDVKM. V was cut by 3 bases and J by 1 base, with 1 base left in between. CDR3 in DNA: TGTGCCAGCAGTTTGTCCTACAATGAGCAGTTCTTC. This gives the protein CASSLSYNEQFF. Full variable domain (missing parts from reference TRBV28 and TRBJ2-1): DVKVTQSSRYLVKRTGEKVFLECVQDMDHENMFWYRQDPGLGLRLIYFSYDVKMKEKGDIPEGYSVSREKKERFSLILESASTNQTSMYLCASSLSYNEQFFGPGTRLTVL.

This chain uses TRBV7-2 with TRBJ2-1, with D possibly TRBD2 on 6 matching bases. CDR1 is SGHTA, CDR2 FQGNSA, per germline. CDR3 length: 17 amino acids. Trimming cost V 2 bases and J 4 bases, with 18 bases left between them. The CDR3 DNA reads as TGTGCCAGCAGCTTAATGGGGGTCCGGGGGATATACAATGAGCAGTTCTTC. It codes for CASSLMGVRGIYNEQFF. Together with reference TRBV7-2 and TRBJ2-1, the CDR3 gives the full variable domain: GAGVSQSPSNKVTEKGKDVELRCDPISGHTALYWYRQSLGQGLEFLIYFQGNSAPDKSGLPSDRFSAERTGGSVSTLTIQRTQQEDSAVYLCASSLMGVRGIYNEQFFGPGTRLTVL.

This chain connects TRBV4-1 to TRBJ1-6; D is unclear. Germline V gene sequence: CDR1 MGHRA, CDR2 YSYEKL. The CDR3 totals 13 residues. Trimming removed 0 bases at V and 9 bases at J, with 6 bases between. The DNA for the CDR3 is TGCGCCAGCAGCCAAGATGCGGGTTCACCCCTCCACTTT. This encodes CASSQDAGSPLHF.

The rearrangement uses TRBV6-5 and TRBJ2-3; 8 nucleotides line up with TRBD2. V gave up 6 bases and J gave up 3 bases; unmatched junction bases: 8. The CDR3 consists of 15 residues. CDR1 is MNHEY and CDR2 is SVGAGI in the germline V gene. CDR3 bases: TGTGCCAGCAGACAGGCGGGGGGACCTACAGATACGCAGTATTTT. It is translated as CASRQAGGPTDTQYF.

The chain joins TRBV5-1 to TRBJ2-3, with D possibly being TRBD1 or TRBD2 (5 bases each). The CDR3 is made up of 15 amino acids. Germline V CDR1 and CDR2: SGHRS, YFSETQ. V lost 2 bases and J lost 1, with 11 bases in between. The CDR3 loop reads CASSFSRGGTDTQYF. The CDR3, as DNA: TGCGCCAGCAGCTTTTCGAGGGGCGGCACAGATACGCAGTATTTT.